These 4 T cell receptor beta chains originate from one sample sequenced in a study of blood T cell repertoires in COVID-19. Clones were read by immunoSEQ multiplex PCR, and TCRdb kept only the in-frame ones, dropping some. Of around 99,000 clones in the sample, about 80% were seen once. Sequencing input: peripheral blood. All receptors come from a woman between 50 and 59 years old with acute or convalescent COVID-19.

The chain combines TRBV28 with TRBJ2-1; D possibly corresponds to TRBD2 (7 bases). The CDR3 length is 15 residues. Germline-derived CDR1 and CDR2 are MDHEN and SYDVKM. V gave up 7 bases and J gave up 9 bases, with 22 bases separating them. CDR3 region: CASTPGGRRFGEQFF. The CDR3 DNA sequence: TGTGCCAGCACCCCGGGGGGCCGGCGGTTCGGTGAGCAGTTCTTC. The full variable domain, with the rest looked up from reference TRBV28 and TRBJ2-1, is DVKVTQSSRYLVKRTGEKVFLECVQDMDHENMFWYRQDPGLGLRLIYFSYDVKMKEKGDIPEGYSVSREKKERFSLILESASTNQTSMYLCASTPGGRRFGEQFFGPGTRLTVL.

The gene calls are TRBV2 and TRBJ1-1, with D maybe TRBD1 (5 bases). The V end was cut by 6 bases, the J end by 3 bases, with 14 bases between. The CDR3 totals 14 residues. Germline loops: CDR1 SNHLY, CDR2 FYNNEI. The CDR3 region has the DNA TGTGCCAGCAGCGTAGGGGAGGGATACACTGAAGCTTTCTTT. Amino acid sequence: CASSVGEGYTEAFF.

This chain connects TRBV2 to TRBJ2-7; TRBD1 might be the D (6 bases). The CDR3 contains 14 residues. Trimming shortened V by 6 bases and J by 2 bases, and 14 bases separated the two germline ends. Germline lookup yields CDR1 SNHLY and CDR2 FYNNEI. The CDR3 nucleotides are TGTGCCAGCAGAAAGAGGACAGAGACCTACGAGCAGTACTTC. Protein: CASRKRTETYEQYF.

Only one count was recorded for this clone. This sequence joins TRBV7-8 and TRBJ1-4; 12 bases line up with TRBD1. The V gene end was trimmed by 1 base and the J gene end by 3 bases; junction bases not matched to a gene: 6. The CDR3 consists of 18 residues. Germline V gene data show CDR1 as SGHVS and CDR2 as FQNEAQ. CDR3 nucleotides: TGTGCCAGCAGCTTAGGACGGGGACAGGGGGCCGCTAATGAAAAACTGTTTTTT. It translates to CASSLGRGQGAANEKLFF.